This is a list of T cell receptor beta chains from one sample in a study of blood T cell repertoires in COVID-19. TCRdb's copy holds only in-frame clones and misses some; the assay was immunoSEQ multiplex PCR. The sample includes 250,000 to 400,000 clones, more than 75% of them seen just once. Sequenced: peripheral blood. These TCRs come from a middle-aged man with active or convalescent COVID-19. Both conserved end residues are part of each CDR3. D genes are given only for firm matches. Clone sizes are given selectively: once, few, many, or a class where the clone is expanded.

v_call	clone_size	j_call	d_call	cdr3_aa	cdr3_nt
TRBV7-6	-	TRBJ2-6	TRBD1	CASSVNRGRGANVLTF	TGTGCCAGCAGCGTAAACAGGGGGCGCGGGGCCAACGTCCTGACTTTC
TRBV2	-	TRBJ2-7	TRBD2	CASRGGGGRFYEQYF	TGTGCCAGCAGAGGAGGCGGGGGTCGTTTCTACGAGCAGTACTTC
TRBV29-1	few	TRBJ2-7	TRBD1	CSVRQGDEQYF	TGCAGCGTCAGACAGGGTGACGAGCAGTACTTC
TRBV3-1/TRBV3-2	-	TRBJ1-1	TRBD1	CASSQFFRTGEGTEAFF	TGTGCCAGCAGCCAATTCTTCCGGACAGGGGAGGGCACTGAAGCTTTCTTT
TRBV2	-	TRBJ1-2	-	CASSESPSYGYTF	TGTGCCAGCAGTGAAAGCCCTAGCTATGGCTACACCTTC
TRBV6-5	once	TRBJ1-4	TRBD1	CASGGERDSNEKLFF	TGTGCCAGCGGAGGGGAACGGGACAGCAATGAAAAACTGTTTTTT
TRBV19	-	TRBJ2-5	-	CASSIRTRETQYF	TGTGCCAGTAGTATAAGGACACGGGAGACCCAGTACTTC
TRBV5-4	-	TRBJ1-2	TRBD1	CASTQGTVASRNYGYTF	TGTGCCAGCACTCAGGGGACAGTGGCGTCTCGTAACTATGGCTACACCTTC
TRBV7-9	-	TRBJ2-7	-	CASSPDSSTYEQYF	TGTGCCAGCAGTCCGGACTCCTCCACCTACGAGCAGTACTTC
TRBV5-1	-	TRBJ1-2	-	CASSLAAGPTPGYTF	TGCGCCAGCAGCTTGGCGGCGGGCCCGACCCCTGGCTACACCTTC
TRBV6-5	-	TRBJ1-4	TRBD1	CASSYPGQGKGEKLFF	TGTGCCAGCAGTTATCCGGGACAGGGGAAGGGTGAAAAACTGTTTTTT
TRBV5-1	-	TRBJ2-7	TRBD2	CASSLAPGGLAGAYEQYF	TGCGCCAGCAGCTTGGCCCCCGGGGGACTAGCGGGGGCCTACGAGCAGTACTTC
TRBV6-2/TRBV6-3	-	TRBJ2-7	-	CASSYRQVGDTSYEQYF	TGTGCCAGCAGTTATCGCCAGGTAGGGGACACTTCCTACGAGCAGTACTTC
TRBV6-4	-	TRBJ1-1	-	CASSPQGGVGGSTEAFF	TGTGCCAGCAGTCCCCAGGGAGGAGTGGGTGGGAGCACTGAAGCTTTCTTT
TRBV11-2	-	TRBJ2-7	TRBD2	CASSLAGTSGSYEQYF	TGTGCCAGCAGCTTAGCCGGGACTAGCGGCTCCTACGAGCAGTACTTC
TRBV18	-	TRBJ2-7	-	CASSPRLTSYEQYF	TGTGCCAGCTCACCACGGCTCACGTCCTACGAGCAGTACTTC
TRBV20-1	-	TRBJ1-6	-	CSASPRGSPLHF	TGCAGTGCTAGTCCGAGAGGTTCACCCCTCCACTTT